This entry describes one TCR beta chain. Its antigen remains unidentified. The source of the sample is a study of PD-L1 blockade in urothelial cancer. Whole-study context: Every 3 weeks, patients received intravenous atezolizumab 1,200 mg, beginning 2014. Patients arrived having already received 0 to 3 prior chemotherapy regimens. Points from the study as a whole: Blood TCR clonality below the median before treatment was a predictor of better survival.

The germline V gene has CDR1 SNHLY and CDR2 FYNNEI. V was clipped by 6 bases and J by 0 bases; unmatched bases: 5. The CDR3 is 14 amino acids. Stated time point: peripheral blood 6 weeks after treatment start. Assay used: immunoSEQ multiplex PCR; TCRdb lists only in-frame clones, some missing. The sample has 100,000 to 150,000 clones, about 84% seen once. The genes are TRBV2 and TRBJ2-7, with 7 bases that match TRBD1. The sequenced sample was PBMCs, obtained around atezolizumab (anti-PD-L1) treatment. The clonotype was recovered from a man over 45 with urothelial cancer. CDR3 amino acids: CASRVDRSSYEQYF. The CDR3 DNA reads TGTGCCAGCAGGGTGGACAGGAGCTCCTACGAGCAGTACTTC.